Presented here are 25 T cell receptor beta chains from one specimen sequenced in a study of radiation and T cells in renal cell carcinoma. Measured with immunoSEQ multiplex PCR; TCRdb has only the in-frame clones, and not every one. Found here are about 140,000 clones, over 65% of them singletons; the top ten hold under 25%. Time point defined: baseline pretreatment blood. Treatment defined: 15 Gy SBRT to primary tumor, nephrectomy 4 weeks later. The sample here was blood, taken from a patient whose treatment included radiotherapy and nephrectomy. The source of these receptors is a woman aged 50 to 60 with renal cell carcinoma.

The V call is TRBV5-4, the J call TRBJ2-5, with 10 bases that match TRBD1. The CDR3 contains 15 residues. From germline, CDR1 is SGHNT and CDR2 YYREEE (reference sequence). Unmatched junction bases numbered 7, after V lost 4 bases and J lost 4 bases. CDR3 loop: CASSTRQGAGETQYF. The CDR3 DNA sequence: TGTGCCAGCAGCACCAGACAGGGGGCGGGAGAGACCCAGTACTTC.

The chain recombines TRBV5-3 with TRBJ1-1; TRBD1 might be the D (5 bases). TRBV5-3 is an ORF; its function is uncertain. The V end was cut by 10 bases, the J end by 8 bases, with 18 bases between. The CDR3 is 12 amino acids. The CDR3 protein is CAARGLGEEAFF. CDR3 coding DNA: TGTGCCGCGCGGGGGTTGGGAGAGGAAGCTTTCTTT.

The CDR3 loop reads CASSLSSRLSYEQYF. As DNA, the CDR3 is TGTGCCAGCAGTTTATCTAGCAGGTTATCCTACGAGCAGTACTTC. The genes are TRBV27 and TRBJ2-7; D is ambiguous. Trimming cost V 0 bases and J 1 base, with 10 bases left between them. The germline V gene encodes CDR1 MNHEY and CDR2 SMNVEV (reference sequence). The CDR3 has 15 amino acids.

This clone was recorded a few times. The chain carries TRBV2 and TRBJ1-4, with D possibly being TRBD1 (5 bases). The CDR3 length is 13 residues. The germline V gene encodes CDR1 SNHLY and CDR2 FYNNEI. Trimming removed 4 bases from V and 12 bases from J, with 15 bases in between. Here the CDR3 DNA reads TGTGCCAGCAGTGTTGACCCAGGGAGAGAACTGTTTTTT. Translation gives CASSVDPGRELFF.

The genes are TRBV5-1 and TRBJ1-1, with 11 bases fitting TRBD1. With V trimmed by 4 bases and J by 4 bases, 3 bases remained unmatched. This CDR3 is built from 14 residues. The V gene's germline CDR1 is SGHRS and CDR2 YFSETQ. The CDR3 here is CASSTGTGGTEAFF. The CDR3, as DNA: TGCGCCAGCAGCACAGGGACAGGGGGCACTGAAGCTTTCTTT.

This clone appeared a few times. V gene TRBV7-9 combines with J gene TRBJ2-7; D possibly matches TRBD1 or TRBD2 (5 bases each). The CDR3 length is 14 residues. Germline CDR1 and CDR2: SEHNR and FQNEAQ (reference sequence). Deletions cut 3 bases from V and 3 bases from J, with 12 bases between. CDR3 sequence (DNA): TGTGCCAGCAGCTTGACCGGGGACCGCTACGAGCAGTACTTC. It is translated as CASSLTGDRYEQYF.

The J gene is TRBJ2-5, the V gene TRBV5-1; D is undetermined. The CDR3 has 14 amino acids. The V end lost 4 bases, the J end lost 1 base, and 11 bases lay between the germline ends. CDR1 and CDR2 from the germline V gene are SGHRS and YFSETQ. CDR3 in amino acids: CASSLSTLQETQYF. CDR3 coding DNA: TGCGCCAGCAGCCTCTCGACACTCCAAGAGACCCAGTACTTC.

V gene TRBV7-2 combines with J gene TRBJ2-6, with 7 bases that match TRBD1. Trimming at V came to 5 bases and at J to 0 bases, leaving 1 base not matched to a gene. The germline gives CDR1 SGHTA, CDR2 FQGNSA. The length of the CDR3 is 15 residues. DNA of the CDR3: TGTGCCAGCAGCCGACAGGGCTCTGGGGCCAACGTCCTGACTTTC. Amino acids: CASSRQGSGANVLTF.

The CDR3 coding sequence is TGTGCCAGCAGTGACTCGTCAGAGGATACGCAGTATTTT. This codes for CASSDSSEDTQYF. V is TRBV6-4 and J is TRBJ2-3, with unresolved D. CDR1 is MRHNA, CDR2 SNTAGT, per germline. There are 13 residues in the CDR3. V was pared by 0 bases and J by 6 bases, with 7 bases between.

J is TRBJ1-1 and V is TRBV6-1; D is undetermined. With 0 bases removed from V and 6 bases from J, the gap between germline ends came to 17 bases. This CDR3 is 16 amino acids long. Germline V gene sequence: CDR1 MNHNS, CDR2 SASEGT. The CDR3 loop reads CASSEALMRAQAEAFF. The CDR3 nucleotides read TGTGCCAGCAGTGAAGCGCTGATGAGGGCCCAGGCTGAAGCTTTCTTT.

For the CDR3, the DNA is TGTGCCAGCAGTGTACAGGGCTCCTACAATGAGCAGTTCTTC. Its protein is CASSVQGSYNEQFF. The chain uses TRBV25-1 and TRBJ2-1; tentatively, D is TRBD1 (6 bases). This CDR3 contains 14 residues. Trimming removed 4 bases from V and 0 bases from J, with 7 bases in between. Germline V gives CDR1 MGHDK, CDR2 SYGVNS.

The CDR3 nucleotides are TGCGCCAGCAGGAGTCAGGGACAGAGTTGGGAGACCCAGTACTTC. Its translation: CASRSQGQSWETQYF. The V gene is TRBV5-1, the J gene TRBJ2-5; 7 bases align to TRBD1. CDR3 size: 15 residues. V shed 5 bases, J shed 5 bases, and the junction held 12 bases outside the gene matches. Germline V gene data show CDR1 as SGHRS and CDR2 as YFSETQ.

This rearrangement joins TRBV6-5 to TRBJ2-3; the D gene could be TRBD1 or TRBD2 (6 bases each). The CDR3 totals 14 residues. The V end was cut by 8 bases, the J end by 3 bases, with 15 bases between. In germline, CDR1 is MNHEY, CDR2 SVGAGI. CDR3 in amino acids: CASQLGGPTDTQYF. The CDR3 DNA is TGTGCCAGCCAACTGGGGGGCCCGACAGATACGCAGTATTTT.

The chain uses TRBV7-2 and TRBJ2-7, with unresolved D. This CDR3 comprises 14 residues. Germline-derived CDR1 and CDR2 are SGHTA and FQGNSA. The V gene lost 2 bases and the J gene lost 2 bases, with 10 bases spanning the gap. CDR3 coding DNA: TGTGCCAGCAGCTTACTAGTGGCGGCCTACGAGCAGTACTTC. This translates into CASSLLVAAYEQYF.

The CDR3 spells CASSSAVRTYEQYF. Here the CDR3 DNA reads TGTGCCAGCAGCTCAGCGGTTCGTACCTACGAGCAGTACTTC. The V gene is TRBV7-2, the J gene TRBJ2-7; D is possibly TRBD2 (5 bases). The CDR3 contains 14 residues. Germline V lookup: CDR1 SGHTA, CDR2 FQGNSA. V shed 4 bases and J shed 2 bases, with 12 bases lying between them.

The rearrangement links TRBV7-8 to TRBJ1-1, with TRBD1 identical over 9 bases. V dropped 4 bases and J dropped 5; count of bases not matched to a gene: 5. The V gene's germline CDR1 is SGHVS and CDR2 FQNEAQ. This CDR3 region has 14 residues. The CDR3 sequence is CASSSTGGWTEAFF. The CDR3, as DNA: TGTGCCAGCAGCTCGACAGGGGGTTGGACTGAAGCTTTCTTT. Full variable domain (remainder filled in from reference TRBV7-8 and TRBJ1-1): GAGVSQSPRYKVAKRGQDVALRCDPISGHVSLFWYQQALGQGPEFLTYFQNEAQLDKSGLPSDRFFAERPEGSVSTLKIQRTQQEDSAVYLCASSSTGGWTEAFFGQGTRLTVV.

The rearrangement joins TRBV5-8 to TRBJ2-3; D is undetermined. CDR1 and CDR2 from the germline V gene are SGHTS and YDEGEE. Trimming took off 7 bases at V and 5 bases at J, with 11 bases between the two ends. This CDR3 contains 12 residues. The CDR3 spells CASVQSRDTQYF. The CDR3 DNA is TGTGCCAGCGTTCAATCAAGAGATACGCAGTATTTT.

This chain links TRBV9 with TRBJ2-1; possibly TRBD2 for D (6 bases). CDR3 length equals 14 residues. Germline V lookup: CDR1 SGDLS, CDR2 YYNGEE. V lost 3 bases and J lost 7, with 14 bases in between. The CDR3 DNA reads as TGTGCCAGCAGCGCGGGACTGCTTGATAATGAGCAGTTCTTC. Encoded protein: CASSAGLLDNEQFF.

V and J are TRBV7-9 and TRBJ2-3, with D possibly matching TRBD1 (5 bases). This CDR3 comprises 14 residues. V was cut by 0 bases and J by 5 bases, with 9 bases left in between. Germline loops: CDR1 SEHNR, CDR2 FQNEAQ (reference sequence). CDR3 in amino acids: CASSLAQAVDTQYF. CDR3 sequence (DNA): TGTGCCAGCAGCTTAGCACAGGCGGTAGATACGCAGTATTTT.

The genes are TRBV7-8 and TRBJ2-7, with TRBD1 matching over 7 bases. Germline assignment: CDR1 SGHVS and CDR2 FQNEAQ. The CDR3 loop spans 14 amino acids. With V trimmed by 0 bases and J by 1 base, 0 bases remained unmatched. In nucleotides, the CDR3 is TGTGCCAGCAGCTTAGCGACAGGGTCCTACGAGCAGTACTTC. Amino acid sequence: CASSLATGSYEQYF.

V usage is TRBV7-2 and J usage is TRBJ2-3; D remains ambiguous. The CDR3 covers 12 residues. V lost 6 bases, J lost 2 bases, and 6 bases lay in between. From germline, CDR1 is SGHTA and CDR2 FQGNSA. The chain's CDR3 is CASSSITDTQYF. CDR3 DNA: TGTGCCAGCAGTTCAATCACAGATACGCAGTATTTT.

V and J are TRBV5-1 and TRBJ1-5, with a tentative D call TRBD1 (5 bases). V lost 3 bases and J 5 bases, leaving 9 bases between the germline ends. The CDR3 contains 13 residues. Germline lookup yields CDR1 SGHRS and CDR2 YFSETQ. CDR3 nucleotide sequence: TGCGCCAGCAGCTCGGGAGGGGATCAGCCCCAGCATTTT. Its protein is CASSSGGDQPQHF.

The chain uses TRBV7-2 and TRBJ1-6; D unresolved. This CDR3 spans 16 amino acids. Trimming removed 1 base at V and 6 bases at J, with 13 bases between. Germline V gene data show CDR1 as SGHTA and CDR2 as FQGNSA. The CDR3 loop reads CASSLVYSGSNSPLHF. CDR3 nucleotides: TGTGCCAGCAGCTTAGTATATTCGGGCAGTAATTCACCCCTCCACTTT.

The chain carries TRBV6-6 and TRBJ1-5, with D unclear. V was clipped by 6 bases and J by 7 bases, with 13 bases between them. This CDR3 comprises 13 residues. Per germline, CDR1 MNHNY and CDR2 SVGAGI (reference sequence). CDR3 in DNA: TGTGCCAGCAGGCCAGATTATAGGCAGCCCCAGCATTTT. It yields the protein CASRPDYRQPQHF.

The gene calls are TRBV4-3 and TRBJ1-5; 9 nucleotides match TRBD1. Germline V CDR1 and CDR2: LGHNA, YSLEER. Losses at the gene ends were 2 bases for V and 5 bases for J; bases not matched to a gene: 4. The length of the CDR3 is 15 residues. CDR3: CASSQTRQGDQPQHF. DNA for the CDR3: TGCGCCAGCAGCCAAACCCGACAGGGGGATCAGCCCCAGCATTTT.